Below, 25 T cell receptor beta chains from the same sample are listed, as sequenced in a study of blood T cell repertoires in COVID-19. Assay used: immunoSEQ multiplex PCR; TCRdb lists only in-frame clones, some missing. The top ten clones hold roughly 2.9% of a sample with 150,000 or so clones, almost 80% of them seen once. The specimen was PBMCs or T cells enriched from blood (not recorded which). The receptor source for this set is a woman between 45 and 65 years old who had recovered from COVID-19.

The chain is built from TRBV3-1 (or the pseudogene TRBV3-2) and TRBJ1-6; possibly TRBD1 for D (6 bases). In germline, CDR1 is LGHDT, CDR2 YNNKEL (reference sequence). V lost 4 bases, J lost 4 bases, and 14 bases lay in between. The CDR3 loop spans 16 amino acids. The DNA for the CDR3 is TGTGCCAGCAGCCGCTCAGGACAGCTTTATAATTCACCCCTCCACTTT. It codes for CASSRSGQLYNSPLHF.

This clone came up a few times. The CDR3 DNA reads as TGTGCCAGCAGTCCTGGACAGGGAGCGGTCAATCAGCCCCAGCATTTT. It yields the protein CASSPGQGAVNQPQHF. The gene calls are TRBV4-2 and TRBJ1-5, with 8 positions matching TRBD1. This CDR3 comprises 16 residues. V was clipped by 6 bases and J by 3 bases; unmatched bases: 10. Germline V gene data show CDR1 as LGHNA and CDR2 as YNFKEQ.

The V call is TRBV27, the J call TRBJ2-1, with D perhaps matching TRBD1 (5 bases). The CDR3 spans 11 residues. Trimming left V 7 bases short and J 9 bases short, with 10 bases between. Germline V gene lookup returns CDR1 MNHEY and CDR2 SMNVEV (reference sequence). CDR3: CASTDRGEQFF. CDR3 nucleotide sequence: TGTGCCAGCACCGATAGGGGTGAGCAGTTCTTC.

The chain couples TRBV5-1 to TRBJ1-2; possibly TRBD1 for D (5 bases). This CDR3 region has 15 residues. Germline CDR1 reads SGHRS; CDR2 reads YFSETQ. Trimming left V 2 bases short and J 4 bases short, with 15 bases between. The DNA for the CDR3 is TGCGCCAGCAGCTTAGGTTGGGGCGAGGTCTATGGCTACACCTTC. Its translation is CASSLGWGEVYGYTF.

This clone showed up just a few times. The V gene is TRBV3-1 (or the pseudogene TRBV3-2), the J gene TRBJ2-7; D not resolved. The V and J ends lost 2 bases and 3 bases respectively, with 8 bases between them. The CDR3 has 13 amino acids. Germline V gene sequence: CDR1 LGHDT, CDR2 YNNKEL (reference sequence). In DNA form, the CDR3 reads TGTGCCAGCAGCCAATTGGGCAGCTACGAGCAGTACTTC. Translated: CASSQLGSYEQYF.

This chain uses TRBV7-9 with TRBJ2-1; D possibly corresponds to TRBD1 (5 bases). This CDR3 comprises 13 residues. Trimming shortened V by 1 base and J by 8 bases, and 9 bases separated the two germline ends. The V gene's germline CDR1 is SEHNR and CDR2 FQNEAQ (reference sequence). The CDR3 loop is CASSLGRADEQFF. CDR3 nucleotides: TGTGCCAGCAGCTTAGGCAGGGCTGATGAGCAGTTCTTC. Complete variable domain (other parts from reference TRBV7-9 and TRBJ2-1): DTGVSQNPRHKITKRGQNVTFRCDPISEHNRLYWYRQTLGQGPEFLTYFQNEAQLEKSRLLSDRFSAERPKGSFSTLEIQRTEQGDSAMYLCASSLGRADEQFFGPGTRLTVL.

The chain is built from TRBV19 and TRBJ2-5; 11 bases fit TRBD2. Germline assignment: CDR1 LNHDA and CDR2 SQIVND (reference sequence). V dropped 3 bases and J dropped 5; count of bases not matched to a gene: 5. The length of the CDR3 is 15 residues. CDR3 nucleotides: TGTGCCAGTAGTATCCTAGCGGGGGGCGGGGAGACCCAGTACTTC. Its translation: CASSILAGGGETQYF. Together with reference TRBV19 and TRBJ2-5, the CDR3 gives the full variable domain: DGGITQSPKYLFRKEGQNVTLSCEQNLNHDAMYWYRQDPGQGLRLIYYSQIVNDFQKGDIAEGYSVSREKKESFPLTVTSAQKNPTAFYLCASSILAGGGETQYFGPGTRLLVL.

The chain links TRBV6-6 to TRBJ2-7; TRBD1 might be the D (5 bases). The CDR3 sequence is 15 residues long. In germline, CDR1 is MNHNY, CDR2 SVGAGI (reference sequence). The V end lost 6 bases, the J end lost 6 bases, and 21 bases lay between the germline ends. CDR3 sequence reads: CASSPQQALRGEQYF. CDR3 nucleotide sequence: TGTGCCAGCAGCCCGCAACAGGCCCTTAGGGGCGAGCAGTACTTC.

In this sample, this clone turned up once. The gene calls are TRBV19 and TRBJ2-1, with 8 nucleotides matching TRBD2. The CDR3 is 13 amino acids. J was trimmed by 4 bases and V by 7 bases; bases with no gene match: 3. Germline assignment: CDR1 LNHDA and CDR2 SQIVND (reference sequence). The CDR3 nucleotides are TGTGCCAGTAACCAGCGGGAGTACAATGAGCAGTTCTTC. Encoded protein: CASNQREYNEQFF. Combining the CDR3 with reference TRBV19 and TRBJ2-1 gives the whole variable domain DGGITQSPKYLFRKEGQNVTLSCEQNLNHDAMYWYRQDPGQGLRLIYYSQIVNDFQKGDIAEGYSVSREKKESFPLTVTSAQKNPTAFYLCASNQREYNEQFFGPGTRLTVL.

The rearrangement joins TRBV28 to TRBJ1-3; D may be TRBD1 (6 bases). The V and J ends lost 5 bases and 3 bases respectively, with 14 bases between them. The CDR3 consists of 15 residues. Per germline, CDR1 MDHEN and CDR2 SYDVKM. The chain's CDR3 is CASSTTGNLGNTIYF. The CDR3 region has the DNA TGTGCCAGCAGTACCACAGGGAACCTTGGAAACACCATATATTTT. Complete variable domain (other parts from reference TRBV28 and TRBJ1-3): DVKVTQSSRYLVKRTGEKVFLECVQDMDHENMFWYRQDPGLGLRLIYFSYDVKMKEKGDIPEGYSVSREKKERFSLILESASTNQTSMYLCASSTTGNLGNTIYFGEGSWLTVV.

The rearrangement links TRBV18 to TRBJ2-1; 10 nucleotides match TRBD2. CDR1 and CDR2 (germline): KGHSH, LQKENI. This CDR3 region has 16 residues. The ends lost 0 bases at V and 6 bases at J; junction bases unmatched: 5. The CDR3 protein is CASSPPPSGRRNEQFF. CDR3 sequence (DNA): TGTGCCAGCTCACCACCGCCTAGCGGGAGACGCAATGAGCAGTTCTTC.

CDR3 nucleotides: TGTGCCAGCAGCCCCGACAGCAGCTCTGGAAACACCATATATTTT. This translates into CASSPDSSSGNTIYF. The rearrangement uses TRBV9 and TRBJ1-3, with D possibly matching TRBD1 (5 bases). Germline CDR1 and CDR2: SGDLS and YYNGEE. The CDR3 runs 15 residues. Trimming took 4 bases from V and 0 from J, leaving 11 bases between them.

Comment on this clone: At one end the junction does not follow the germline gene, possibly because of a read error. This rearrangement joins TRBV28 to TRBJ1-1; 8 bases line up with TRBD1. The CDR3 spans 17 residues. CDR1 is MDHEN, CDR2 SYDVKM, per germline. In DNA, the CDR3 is TGTGTCAGCAGTTTGAACTCAGGGGGCTACAATCCGCCGCGAGCTTTCTTT. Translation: CVSSLNSGGYNPPRAFF.

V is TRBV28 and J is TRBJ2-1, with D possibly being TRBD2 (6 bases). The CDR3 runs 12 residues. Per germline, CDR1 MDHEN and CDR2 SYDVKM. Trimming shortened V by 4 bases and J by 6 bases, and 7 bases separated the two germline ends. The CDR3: CASSSTSNEQFF. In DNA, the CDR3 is TGTGCCAGCAGTTCGACTAGCAATGAGCAGTTCTTC. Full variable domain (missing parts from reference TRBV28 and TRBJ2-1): DVKVTQSSRYLVKRTGEKVFLECVQDMDHENMFWYRQDPGLGLRLIYFSYDVKMKEKGDIPEGYSVSREKKERFSLILESASTNQTSMYLCASSSTSNEQFFGPGTRLTVL.

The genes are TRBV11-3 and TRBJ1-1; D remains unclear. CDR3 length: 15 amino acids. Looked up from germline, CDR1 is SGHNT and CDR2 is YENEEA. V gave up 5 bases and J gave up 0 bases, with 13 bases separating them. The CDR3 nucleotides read TGTGCCAGCAGCCCCCGGAGAGGTGTGAACACTGAAGCTTTCTTT. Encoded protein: CASSPRRGVNTEAFF.

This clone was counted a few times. CDR3 in DNA: TGTGCCACCGCCGTGAGAGGCGGCTATGGCTACACCTTC. Its protein is CATAVRGGYGYTF. This chain joins TRBV21-1 and TRBJ1-2. TRBV21-1 is termed a pseudogene. The CDR3 totals 13 residues.

CDR3 in DNA: TGTGCCAGCAGTACTTATAGCGGGAGGGGAGAGCAGTTCTTC. Translating it yields CASSTYSGRGEQFF. This chain uses TRBV6-2 or TRBV6-3 with TRBJ2-1, with 11 positions matching TRBD2. This CDR3 is 14 amino acids long. From germline, CDR1 is MNHEY and CDR2 SVGEGT. J lost 10 bases, V lost 5 bases, and 7 bases had no gene match.

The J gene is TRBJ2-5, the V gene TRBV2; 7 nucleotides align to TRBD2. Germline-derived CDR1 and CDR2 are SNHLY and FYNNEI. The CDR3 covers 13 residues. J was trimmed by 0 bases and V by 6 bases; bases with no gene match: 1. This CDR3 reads CASRGGYQETQYF. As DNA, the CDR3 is TGTGCCAGCAGGGGAGGGTACCAAGAGACCCAGTACTTC. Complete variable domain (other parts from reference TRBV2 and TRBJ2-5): EPEVTQTPSHQVTQMGQEVILRCVPISNHLYFYWYRQILGQKVEFLVSFYNNEISEKSEIFDDQFSVERPDGSNFTLKIRSTKLEDSAMYFCASRGGYQETQYFGPGTRLLVL.

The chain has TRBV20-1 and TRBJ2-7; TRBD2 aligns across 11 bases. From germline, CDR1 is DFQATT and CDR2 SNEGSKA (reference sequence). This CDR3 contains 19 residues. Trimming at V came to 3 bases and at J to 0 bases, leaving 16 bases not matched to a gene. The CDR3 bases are TGCAGTGCTAGTGGGCGACTAGCGGGGCATGACCCTAGCTCCTACGAGCAGTACTTC. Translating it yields CSASGRLAGHDPSSYEQYF.

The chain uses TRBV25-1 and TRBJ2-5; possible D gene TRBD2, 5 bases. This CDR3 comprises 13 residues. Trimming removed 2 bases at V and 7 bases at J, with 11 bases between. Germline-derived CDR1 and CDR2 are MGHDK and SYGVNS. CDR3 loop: CASSERASGTQYF. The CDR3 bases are TGTGCCAGCAGTGAAAGGGCCAGCGGGACCCAGTACTTC.

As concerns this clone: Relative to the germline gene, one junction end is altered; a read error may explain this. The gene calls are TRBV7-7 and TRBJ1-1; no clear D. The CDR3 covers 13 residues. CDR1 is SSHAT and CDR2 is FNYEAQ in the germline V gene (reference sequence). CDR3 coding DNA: TGTGCTAGCAGCCTCCAGGATAACACTGAAGCTTTCTTT. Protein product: CASSLQDNTEAFF.

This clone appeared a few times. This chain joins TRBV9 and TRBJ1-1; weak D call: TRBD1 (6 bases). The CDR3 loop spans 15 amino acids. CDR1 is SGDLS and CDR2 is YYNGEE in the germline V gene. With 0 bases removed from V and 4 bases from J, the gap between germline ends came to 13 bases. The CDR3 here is CASSVGGGAATEAFF. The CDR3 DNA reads TGTGCCAGCAGCGTAGGTGGGGGCGCCGCCACTGAAGCTTTCTTT.

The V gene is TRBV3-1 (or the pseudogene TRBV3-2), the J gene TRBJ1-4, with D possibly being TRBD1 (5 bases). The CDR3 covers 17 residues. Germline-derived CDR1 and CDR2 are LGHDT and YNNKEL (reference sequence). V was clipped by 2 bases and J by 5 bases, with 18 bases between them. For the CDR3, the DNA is TGTGCCAGCAGCCAATTCCATAAAGACAGCGAGAATGAAAAACTGTTTTTT. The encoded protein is CASSQFHKDSENEKLFF.

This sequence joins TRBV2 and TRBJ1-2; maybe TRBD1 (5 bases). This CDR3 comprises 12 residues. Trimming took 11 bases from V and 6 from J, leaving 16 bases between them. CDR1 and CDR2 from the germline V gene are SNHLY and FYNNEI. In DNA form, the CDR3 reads TGTGCCTCCGATGTAGGGGATGATGGCTACACCTTC. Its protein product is CASDVGDDGYTF.

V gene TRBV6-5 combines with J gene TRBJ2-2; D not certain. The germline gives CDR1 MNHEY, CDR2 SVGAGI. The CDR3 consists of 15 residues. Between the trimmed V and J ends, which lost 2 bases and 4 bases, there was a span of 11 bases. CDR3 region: CASSYIGSGTGELFF. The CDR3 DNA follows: TGTGCCAGCAGTTACATCGGTTCGGGCACCGGGGAGCTGTTTTTT.